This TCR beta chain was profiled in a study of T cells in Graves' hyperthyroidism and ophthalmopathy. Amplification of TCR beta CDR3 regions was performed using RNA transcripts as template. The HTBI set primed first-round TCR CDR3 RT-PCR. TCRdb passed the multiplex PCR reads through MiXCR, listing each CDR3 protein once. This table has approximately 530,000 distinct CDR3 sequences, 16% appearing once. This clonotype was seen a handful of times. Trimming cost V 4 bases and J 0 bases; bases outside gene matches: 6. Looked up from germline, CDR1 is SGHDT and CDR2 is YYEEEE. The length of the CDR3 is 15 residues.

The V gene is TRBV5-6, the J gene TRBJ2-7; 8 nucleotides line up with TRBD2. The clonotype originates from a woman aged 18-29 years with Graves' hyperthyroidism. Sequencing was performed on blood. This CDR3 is CASSALAGPSYEQYF. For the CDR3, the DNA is TGTGCCAGCAGCGCATTAGCGGGACCCTCCTACGAGCAGTACTTC.